The 14 T cell receptor beta chains below were found in one sample sequenced in a study of blood T cell repertoires in COVID-19. TCRdb keeps only in-frame clones here, not all; method: immunoSEQ multiplex PCR. This table has roughly 150,000 clones, about 88% appearing once. The sequenced material came from peripheral blood. The source is a woman aged 55-69 years with COVID-19, enrolled during active disease.

V gene TRBV3-1 (or the pseudogene TRBV3-2) combines with J gene TRBJ2-2; D may be TRBD1 (5 bases). The CDR3 consists of 14 residues. Germline V gene data show CDR1 as LGHDT and CDR2 as YNNKEL (reference sequence). Trimming removed 5 bases at V and 2 bases at J, with 9 bases between. The CDR3, as DNA: TGTGCCAGCAGCTTCCGGACAAACACCGGGGAGCTGTTTTTT. Encoded protein: CASSFRTNTGELFF.

The chain has TRBV5-1 and TRBJ1-5; TRBD1 agrees at 9 bases. V dropped 4 bases and J dropped 6; count of bases not matched to a gene: 8. The CDR3 consists of 15 residues. Per germline, CDR1 SGHRS and CDR2 YFSETQ. The CDR3 region is CASSPGQGSGQPQHF. The CDR3 DNA reads as TGCGCCAGCAGCCCTGGACAGGGGTCGGGTCAGCCCCAGCATTTT.

V gene TRBV7-9 combines with J gene TRBJ1-1, with 8 bases that match TRBD1. Trimming removed 5 bases from V and 1 base from J; junction bases left unmatched: 3. From germline, CDR1 is SEHNR and CDR2 FQNEAQ (reference sequence). The CDR3 extends over 14 amino acids. CDR3 region: CASSRQGSNTEAFF. The CDR3 DNA sequence: TGTGCCAGCAGCCGACAGGGGTCGAACACTGAAGCTTTCTTT. Combining the CDR3 with reference TRBV7-9 and TRBJ1-1 gives the whole variable domain DTGVSQNPRHKITKRGQNVTFRCDPISEHNRLYWYRQTLGQGPEFLTYFQNEAQLEKSRLLSDRFSAERPKGSFSTLEIQRTEQGDSAMYLCASSRQGSNTEAFFGQGTRLTVV.

This clone occurred once. The V and J genes are TRBV6-1 and TRBJ1-1; tentative D call: TRBD1 (6 bases). Germline-derived CDR1 and CDR2 are MNHNS and SASEGT. The CDR3 totals 12 residues. V dropped 0 bases and J dropped 10 bases, with 9 bases sitting between them. The CDR3, as DNA: TGTGCCAGCAGTGAAGCCGAACAGGGAGCTTTCTTT. It specifies CASSEAEQGAFF.

This chain links TRBV3-1 (or the pseudogene TRBV3-2) with TRBJ2-1; D is uncertain. The CDR3 totals 16 residues. Trimming stripped 0 bases from V and 0 bases from J, with 9 bases between. Per germline, CDR1 LGHDT and CDR2 YNNKEL (reference sequence). CDR3 nucleotides: TGTGCCAGCAGCCAAGATCCTGCGGCCTCCTACAATGAGCAGTTCTTC. As protein: CASSQDPAASYNEQFF.

The chain uses TRBV7-9 and TRBJ2-3; TRBD2 matches at 11 bases. Trimming cost V 5 bases and J 4 bases; bases outside gene matches: 5. This CDR3 is built from 15 residues. The V gene's germline CDR1 is SEHNR and CDR2 FQNEAQ (reference sequence). Written as DNA, the CDR3 is TGTGCCAGCAGCCGTAGCGGGGGGGCCGCAGATACGCAGTATTTT. Translating gives CASSRSGGAADTQYF.

The chain uses TRBV19 and TRBJ2-1; no reliable D call. The CDR3 contains 12 residues. Per germline, CDR1 LNHDA and CDR2 SQIVND (reference sequence). The germline V and J ends were trimmed by 7 bases and 2 bases, with 6 bases remaining between them. The CDR3 DNA is TGTGCCAGTAACATTCCCTACAATGAGCAGTTCTTC. Translated: CASNIPYNEQFF.

V and J are TRBV11-2 and TRBJ2-3; TRBD2 aligns across 8 bases. V lost 2 bases and J lost 4; bases outside the gene matches: 11. CDR3 length: 17 amino acids. CDR1 SGHAT and CDR2 FQNNGV come from the germline V gene. CDR3 sequence (DNA): TGTGCCAGCAGCTTAACCCAAGCGGGGGTAATCCCAGATACGCAGTATTTT. Amino acids: CASSLTQAGVIPDTQYF.

This chain connects TRBV6-2 or TRBV6-3 to TRBJ2-2, with D unresolved. CDR1 is MNHEY, CDR2 SVGEGT, per germline. Trimming removed 6 bases at V and 3 bases at J, with 8 bases between. The CDR3 loop spans 13 amino acids. The CDR3 reads CASSPTYTGELFF. CDR3 sequence (DNA): TGTGCCAGCAGCCCGACTTACACCGGGGAGCTGTTTTTT.

The V and J genes are TRBV7-8 and TRBJ2-2, with no clear D. The germline V gene has CDR1 SGHVS and CDR2 FQNEAQ. This CDR3 is built from 13 residues. V was clipped by 1 base and J by 8 bases, with 8 bases between them. This CDR3 reads CASSLVLRGELFF. The CDR3 DNA follows: TGTGCCAGCAGCTTAGTATTGAGGGGGGAGCTGTTTTTT.

This clone has a single count. The rearrangement links TRBV10-2 to TRBJ1-2; D gene unclear. V was cut by 8 bases and J by 4 bases, with 14 bases left in between. In germline, CDR1 is WSHSY, CDR2 SAAADI. The CDR3 is 13 amino acids. This chain's CDR3 is CASGEGRSYGYTF. The CDR3 region has the DNA TGCGCCAGCGGGGAGGGCCGCTCCTATGGCTACACCTTC.

This chain uses TRBV7-3 with TRBJ2-3; no reliable D call. CDR1 SGHTA and CDR2 FQGTGA come from the germline V gene. CDR3 length: 14 amino acids. V was pared by 1 base and J by 2 bases, with 7 bases between. This CDR3 is CASSLRATTDTQYF. In DNA, the CDR3 is TGTGCCAGCAGCTTAAGAGCTACCACAGATACGCAGTATTTT.

The rearrangement links TRBV13 to TRBJ1-3; 7 bases map to TRBD1. The CDR3 is 21 residues long. Per germline, CDR1 PRHDT and CDR2 FYEKMQ (reference sequence). V lost 5 bases, J lost 3 bases, and 25 bases stayed unmatched. This CDR3 is CASSRLQPGGSSAKLGNTIYF. CDR3 coding DNA: TGTGCCAGCAGCCGACTCCAGCCAGGGGGGTCTTCTGCCAAGCTTGGAAACACCATATATTTT.

The rearrangement joins TRBV6-6 to TRBJ2-7; TRBD2 matches at 7 bases. The V gene end was trimmed by 5 bases and the J gene end by 0 bases; junction bases not matched to a gene: 13. Germline CDR1 and CDR2: MNHNY and SVGAGI (reference sequence). This CDR3 is 17 amino acids long. The CDR3 loop reads CASSPPTAGTISYEQYF. DNA of the CDR3: TGTGCCAGCAGTCCACCTACAGCCGGGACTATCTCCTACGAGCAGTACTTC.